This is a list of T cell receptor beta chains from one sample in a study of vaccination effects on CD4 cells after COVID-19. Their antigens are not known. TCRdb's table, derived via immunoSEQ multiplex PCR, lists solely in-frame clones and lacks some. The table has some 31,000 clones, around 80% seen once. The sequencing used CD4+ T cells from PBMCs cultured without peptide, collected after COVID-19 vaccination. The source is a human donor who had a prior SARS-CoV-2 infection. Each CDR3 is given with its conserved first and last residue. D genes are given only for firm matches. Size is omitted from some rows. Given values are once, few, many or a class for expanded clones.

>TRBV4-3|.|TRBJ2-3|TRBD2
TGCGCCAGCAGCCATCAGGTCGGACTAGCGGGAGGTGGGGGCGGGTCAGATACGCAGTATTTT
CASSHQVGLAGGGGGSDTQYF
>TRBV30|few|TRBJ2-7|TRBD2
TGTGCCTGGACCCTCTCGGCTAGCGGGAGCTACGAGCAGTACTTC
CAWTLSASGSYEQYF
>TRBV7-3|.|TRBJ2-1|TRBD2
TGTGCCAGCAGTCGTGGCGGGAGGGCCAATGAGCAGTTCTTC
CASSRGGRANEQFF
>TRBV28|.|TRBJ2-1|.
TGTGCCAGCAGTTCGCTAGAAGTTCTGGTCGATGAGCAGTTCTTC
CASSSLEVLVDEQFF
>TRBV5-4|.|TRBJ2-7|.
TGTGCCAGCAGCCTGGGCGGGACAGACTACGAGCAGTACTTC
CASSLGGTDYEQYF
>TRBV7-8|.|TRBJ1-1|.
TGTGCCAGCAGCTCTTTTTCCGGGGCCTACACTGAAGCTTTCTTT
CASSSFSGAYTEAFF
>TRBV5-5|.|TRBJ2-7|.
TGTGCCAGCAGCTTGGTGGTGTTTCCAACCTACGAGCAGTACTTC
CASSLVVFPTYEQYF
>TRBV9|.|TRBJ2-7|.
TGTGCCAGCAGCGTAGGGGTCGGGCAGGGGGAGGGCGAGCAGTACTTC
CASSVGVGQGEGEQYF
>TRBV18|.|TRBJ2-7|.
TGTGCCAGCTCACCAACAGGTTCCTCCTACGAGCAGTACTTC
CASSPTGSSYEQYF
>TRBV7-9|.|TRBJ1-2|TRBD1
TGTGCCAGCAGCCTGGGACAGAATAACTATGGCTACACCTTC
CASSLGQNNYGYTF
>TRBV5-6|.|TRBJ2-7|TRBD1
TGTGCCAGCAGCTTGGGACAGGGAAACTCCTACGAGCAGTACTTC
CASSLGQGNSYEQYF
>TRBV5-5|.|TRBJ2-7|TRBD1
TGTGCCAGCAGTTCTATCGCCGGGACAGGGCCCGAGCAGTACTTC
CASSSIAGTGPEQYF
>TRBV19|.|TRBJ1-1|TRBD1
TGTGCCAGCACGGACAGGGGGCCGCACCCCACTGAAGCTTTCTTT
CASTDRGPHPTEAFF
>TRBV7-2|.|TRBJ2-3|TRBD2
TGTGCCAGCAGCTCCGGACTAGCGGGAGCAGATACGCAGTATTTT
CASSSGLAGADTQYF
>TRBV28|.|TRBJ1-1|TRBD1
TGTGCCAGCAGTTCGACCGGGACAGGGGGCTTGAAAGCTTTCTTT
CASSSTGTGGLKAFF
>TRBV15|.|TRBJ2-7|.
TGTGCCACCAGCAGAGATTACGCGGGACAAGGCTACGAGCAGTACTTC
CATSRDYAGQGYEQYF
>TRBV7-8|.|TRBJ1-2|.
TGTGCCAGCAGCCTAGAGCCCGCGTACCGGACTAACTATGGCTACACCTTC
CASSLEPAYRTNYGYTF
>TRBV19|few|TRBJ1-4|.
TGTGCCAGTAGTATTGATCAGGGGAGGAATGAAAAACTGTTTTTT
CASSIDQGRNEKLFF
>TRBV6-2/TRBV6-3|.|TRBJ1-1|.
TGTGCCAGCAGTTACAGAAGGAACACTGAAGCTTTCTTT
CASSYRRNTEAFF
>TRBV7-2|once|TRBJ2-3|.
TGTGCCAGCAGCCCCCGAGGTCCCGCAGATACGCAGTATTTT
CASSPRGPADTQYF
>TRBV18|.|TRBJ2-3|.
TGTGCCAGCTCACCCCGGACGGGAACAGATACGCAGTATTTT
CASSPRTGTDTQYF
>TRBV12-3/TRBV12-4|.|TRBJ2-5|.
TGTGCCAGCAGTTGGACTCAAGAGACCCAGTACTTC
CASSWTQETQYF
>TRBV18|.|TRBJ1-4|TRBD1
TGTGCCAGCTCACCAAAGACAGGGAGAAATGAAAAACTGTTTTTT
CASSPKTGRNEKLFF
>TRBV27|.|TRBJ2-1|TRBD1
TGTGCCAGCAGTTTAGACAGGGATCAAAATGAGCAGTTCTTC
CASSLDRDQNEQFF
>TRBV4-2|.|TRBJ2-4|.
TGTGCCAGCAGCCAGGCCGCCAAAAACATTCAGTACTTC
CASSQAAKNIQYF
>TRBV7-3|.|TRBJ2-5|TRBD2
TGTGCCAGCAGCCTGACGGGGGGGCCCGAAGAGACCCAGTACTTC
CASSLTGGPEETQYF
>TRBV7-2|.|TRBJ1-1|.
TGTGCCAGCAGCTTAGGGGGAGGTTTGAACACTGAAGCTTTCTTT
CASSLGGGLNTEAFF
>TRBV7-3|.|TRBJ2-1|TRBD1
TGTGCCAGCAGCACGGACAGGGGGCGAAATGAGCAGTTCTTC
CASSTDRGRNEQFF
>TRBV24-1|.|TRBJ2-1|TRBD2
TGTGCCACCAGTGACCGGACTAGCGGGAGAGGTAATGAGCAGTTCTTC
CATSDRTSGRGNEQFF
>TRBV27|.|TRBJ2-5|.
TGTGCCAGCAGTTTGGTGGGAGAGACCCAGTACTTC
CASSLVGETQYF
>TRBV3-1/TRBV3-2|.|TRBJ1-2|.
TGTGCCAGCAGCCTCGGCCCCGGAACTCGCTATGGCTACACCTTC
CASSLGPGTRYGYTF
>TRBV5-4|.|TRBJ2-5|TRBD2
TGTGCCAGCAGCTTGGGAGCGGGGGCGTACCAAGAGACCCAGTACTTC
CASSLGAGAYQETQYF
>TRBV6-1|.|TRBJ2-6|.
TGTGCCAGCAGAACAGGAAACTCTGGGGCCAACGTCCTGACTTTC
CASRTGNSGANVLTF
>TRBV5-1|.|TRBJ2-2|TRBD2
TGCGCCAGCAGCTTGCCACTAGCGGCCCCCGGGGAGCTGTTTTTT
CASSLPLAAPGELFF
>TRBV9|.|TRBJ2-5|TRBD1
TGTGCCAGCAGCGTCCTCTCGACAGGGGGAGCAGAGACCCAGTACTTC
CASSVLSTGGAETQYF
>TRBV6-5|.|TRBJ2-3|TRBD1
TGTGCCAGCAGTTGGGACAGGGGGTCAGATACGCAGTATTTT
CASSWDRGSDTQYF
>TRBV24-1|.|TRBJ1-5|.
TGTGCCACCAGTGAAAATTACAGGGCCAGACCTTTCAGGAGCAATCAGCCCCAGCATTTT
CATSENYRARPFRSNQPQHF
>TRBV28|few|TRBJ1-1|TRBD1
TGTGCCAGCTACCCAGGGGGTCTTCACACTGAAGCTTTCTTT
CASYPGGLHTEAFF
>TRBV11-3|.|TRBJ2-7|TRBD2
TGTGCCAGCACTTCTCACCGGGACTACTCCTACGAGCAGTACTTC
CASTSHRDYSYEQYF
>TRBV6-4|.|TRBJ2-3|TRBD2
TGTGCCAGCAGGAGACTAGCGGGATCAGATACGCAGTATTTT
CASRRLAGSDTQYF
>TRBV7-2|.|TRBJ1-4|.
TGTGCCAGCAGCCCAAGGACGGGGACCCCTAATGAAAAACTGTTTTTT
CASSPRTGTPNEKLFF
>TRBV5-5|.|TRBJ1-5|.
TGTGCCAGCAGCTTTTACGGGAACCAGCCCCAGCATTTT
CASSFYGNQPQHF
>TRBV7-8|.|TRBJ1-1|TRBD1
TGTGCCAGCAGCCCAGGCCGGGGGGTTTACAGGGGGCCGAGGGAAGCTTTCTTT
CASSPGRGVYRGPREAFF
>TRBV6-5|.|TRBJ1-6|TRBD1
TGTGCCAGCAGTTACACTTTCCCAGGGGGTTCACCCCTCCACTTT
CASSYTFPGGSPLHF
>TRBV4-2|.|TRBJ2-2|TRBD2
TGTGCCAGCAGCCAAGAAGGGACTAGCGGGAGTATGGCCGGGGAGCTGTTTTTT
CASSQEGTSGSMAGELFF
>TRBV18|few|TRBJ2-7|.
TGTGCCAGCTCACCATATGGGTCGGGGCCCTACGAGCAGTACTTC
CASSPYGSGPYEQYF
>TRBV28|.|TRBJ1-6|TRBD1
TGTGCCACCGGAGGACAGGAAAGTCTGCTGGGGTTT
CATGGQESLLGF
>TRBV3-1/TRBV3-2|.|TRBJ2-1|TRBD2
TGTGCCAGCGGAGCGACTAGCGGGTACTACAATGAGCAGTTCTTC
CASGATSGYYNEQFF
>TRBV30|.|TRBJ2-3|TRBD1
TGTGCCTGCCCTTCGACAGGGGGCACCACGGATACGCAGTATTTT
CACPSTGGTTDTQYF
>TRBV6-1|few|TRBJ2-6|.
TGTGCCAGCAGTGAACGGGTCACCGGGGCCAACGTCCTGACTTTC
CASSERVTGANVLTF